This record concerns one TCR beta chain sequence. This sample is part of a study of monozygotic twins with inflammatory bowel disease. Each CDR3 protein gets one entry in TCRdb, which reprocessed the 5' RACE reads and gives no DNA. Its table lists 300,000 to 350,000 distinct CDR3 sequences. The V gene's germline CDR1 is SSHAT and CDR2 FNYEAQ (reference sequence). The CDR3 is 15 amino acids. This receptor was obtained from a human donor with ulcerative colitis or Crohn's disease, or a healthy co-twin of an affected twin (not recorded which). Sequencing input: blood. The rearrangement joins TRBV7-7 to TRBJ2-5; TCRdb picks TRBD1, but there is no DNA to check that call. CDR3 sequence: CASSADPGPQETQYF.